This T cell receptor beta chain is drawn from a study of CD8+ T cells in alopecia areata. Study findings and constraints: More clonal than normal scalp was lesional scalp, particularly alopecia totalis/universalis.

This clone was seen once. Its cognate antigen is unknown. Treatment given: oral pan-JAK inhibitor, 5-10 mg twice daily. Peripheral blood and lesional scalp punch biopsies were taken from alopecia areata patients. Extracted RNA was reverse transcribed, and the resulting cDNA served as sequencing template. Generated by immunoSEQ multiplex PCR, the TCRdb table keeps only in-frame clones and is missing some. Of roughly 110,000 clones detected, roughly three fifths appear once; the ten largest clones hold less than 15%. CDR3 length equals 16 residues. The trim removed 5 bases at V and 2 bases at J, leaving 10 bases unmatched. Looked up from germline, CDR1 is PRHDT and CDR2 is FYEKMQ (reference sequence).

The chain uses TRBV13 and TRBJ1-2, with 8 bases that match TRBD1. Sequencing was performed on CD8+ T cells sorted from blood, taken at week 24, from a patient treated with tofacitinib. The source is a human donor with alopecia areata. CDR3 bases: TGTGCCAGCAGCCTAGCAGGGGGCTTAGACAACTATGGCTACACCTTC. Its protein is CASSLAGGLDNYGYTF. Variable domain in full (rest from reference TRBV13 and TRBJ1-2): AAGVIQSPRHLIKEKRETATLKCYPIPRHDTVYWYQQGPGQDPQFLISFYEKMQSDKGSIPDRFSAQQFSDYHSELNMSSLELGDSALYFCASSLAGGLDNYGYTFGSGTRLTVV.